This entry describes one T cell receptor (beta chain). The antigen is not known. Clones were sequenced by immunoSEQ multiplex PCR, and TCRdb holds only the in-frame ones, with some missing. The data contain approximately 17,000 clones, around 62% of them singletons. The entry originates in a study of neoadjuvant anti-PD-1 for oral cavity cancer. The wider study: Patients without progression received a fourth nivolumab dose around day 43, then surgical resection on days 50-56.

The study, taken as a whole, reports: After neoadjuvant nivolumab, PBMC T cell clonality was significantly higher in non-responders than responders.

Analysis of PBMCs was direct, with no culture step. Per germline, CDR1 LNHDA and CDR2 SQIVND (reference sequence). V was shortened by 6 bases and J by 3 bases, with 15 bases between the two germline ends. The CDR3 length is 15 residues. The chain links TRBV19 to TRBJ2-4, with D perhaps matching TRBD2 (6 bases). The material was PBMCs, obtained before nivolumab (anti-PD-1) treatment. This TCR derives from a person between 35 and 79 years old with oral cavity squamous cell carcinoma. The CDR3 sequence: CASSSTSFGKNIQYF. The CDR3 DNA reads as TGTGCCAGTAGCTCTACTAGCTTTGGCAAAAACATTCAGTACTTC.